The 13 T cell receptor beta chains below come from one sample, sequenced in a study of graft-versus-host responses after intestinal transplantation. The antigens of these receptors remain unknown. Assay: immunoSEQ multiplex PCR; the TCRdb copy retains only in-frame clones and omits some. The sample shows around 76,000 clones, around 95% of them seen only once. This specimen consisted of unstimulated CD8+ T cells sorted from spleen or lymph node cells, obtained before intestinal transplant. Source of these receptors: a human donor who received an intestinal transplant.

The chain uses TRBV11-2 and TRBJ2-7, with a weak D call TRBD2 (5 bases). CDR1 is SGHAT, CDR2 FQNNGV, per germline. Trimming took off 0 bases at V and 2 bases at J, with 11 bases between the two ends. The CDR3 sequence is 15 residues long. DNA for the CDR3: TGTGCCAGCAGCTTAGAATGGGCGGGCACCTACGAGCAGTACTTC. It encodes CASSLEWAGTYEQYF.

The chain links TRBV1 to TRBJ2-7. TRBV1 is marked as a pseudogene. The CDR3 sequence is 17 residues long. This CDR3 is CTSSQGRELTDGNEQYF. CDR3 sequence (DNA): TGCACCAGCAGCCAGGGACGGGAATTAACGGACGGGAACGAGCAGTACTTC.

The rearrangement links TRBV9 to TRBJ2-7; 15 nucleotides line up with TRBD2. This CDR3 has 15 residues. The germline V gene has CDR1 SGDLS and CDR2 YYNGEE. The V and J ends lost 3 bases and 2 bases, in that order; junction bases with no gene match: 0. In DNA form, the CDR3 reads TGTGCCAGCAGCGGGACTAGCGGGAGGGCCTACGAGCAGTACTTC. Residues: CASSGTSGRAYEQYF.

The chain is built from TRBV14 and TRBJ1-2; 12 bases fit TRBD1. CDR3 size: 19 residues. Germline CDR1 is SGHDN and CDR2 is FVKESK. With 1 base clipped from V and 6 bases from J, the junction kept 15 bases outside the gene matches. CDR3 coding DNA: TGTGCCAGCAGCCAAGTCCGAGTTCCCGGGACAGGGGGCGCCCATGGCTACACCTTC. This encodes CASSQVRVPGTGGAHGYTF.

The chain has TRBV4-2 and TRBJ2-7; TRBD1 agrees at 7 bases. The CDR3 has 14 amino acids. Germline V CDR1 and CDR2: LGHNA, YNFKEQ. Trimming took 4 bases from V and 5 from J; bases not matched to a gene: 8. CDR3 residues: CASSPKGTEDEQYF. CDR3 bases: TGTGCCAGCAGCCCGAAAGGGACAGAAGACGAGCAGTACTTC.

The V gene is TRBV11-2, the J gene TRBJ2-1; tentative D call: TRBD2 (6 bases). CDR3 length: 15 amino acids. Between the trimmed V and J ends, which lost 5 bases and 7 bases, there was a span of 18 bases. The V gene's germline CDR1 is SGHAT and CDR2 FQNNGV. Here the CDR3 DNA reads TGTGCCAGCAGCCCGGTGGTGGGACGGGGGAATGAGCAGTTCTTC. This encodes CASSPVVGRGNEQFF.

The chain links TRBV5-1 to TRBJ2-7; 8 nucleotides agree with TRBD2. This CDR3 region has 15 residues. Germline V gene data show CDR1 as SGHRS and CDR2 as YFSETQ. V dropped 2 bases and J dropped 3; count of bases not matched to a gene: 7. The CDR3: CASSFHREGFYEQYF. The CDR3 nucleotides are TGCGCCAGCAGCTTTCACCGGGAGGGCTTCTACGAGCAGTACTTC.

The V and J genes are TRBV19 and TRBJ1-1, with unresolved D. V was clipped by 6 bases and J by 8 bases, with 13 bases between them. The CDR3 has 12 residues. Germline CDR1 reads LNHDA; CDR2 reads SQIVND (reference sequence). CDR3 sequence: CASSPGPAEAFF. In DNA form, the CDR3 reads TGTGCCAGTAGCCCTGGACCCGCGGAAGCTTTCTTT.

This chain joins TRBV2 and TRBJ2-3, with 7 bases aligning to TRBD1. The germline CDR1 and CDR2 sequences are SNHLY and FYNNEI. V lost 4 bases, J lost 0 bases, and 7 bases stayed unmatched. The CDR3 extends over 16 amino acids. The CDR3, as DNA: TGTGCCAGCAGTGGGGACAGAAAGTCTAGCACAGATACGCAGTATTTT. Protein sequence: CASSGDRKSSTDTQYF. Supplemented by reference TRBV2 and TRBJ2-3, the full variable domain reads EPEVTQTPSHQVTQMGQEVILRCVPISNHLYFYWYRQILGQKVEFLVSFYNNEISEKSEIFDDQFSVERPDGSNFTLKIRSTKLEDSAMYFCASSGDRKSSTDTQYFGPGTRLTVL.

Worth noting for this clone: At the DNA level, this CDR3 is encoded by other sequences in the same sample as well. The chain combines TRBV18 with TRBJ2-5; D gene unclear. Trimming took 1 base from V and 5 from J, leaving 8 bases between them. The CDR3 runs 13 residues. Germline V gene lookup returns CDR1 KGHSH and CDR2 LQKENI. The CDR3 spells CASSPRHRETQYF. CDR3 coding DNA: TGTGCCAGCTCACCACGCCATAGGGAGACCCAGTACTTC.

This clone has only one observation. The rearrangement links TRBV10-1 to TRBJ1-1; no firm D call. This CDR3 comprises 12 residues. Germline CDR1 WNHNN, CDR2 SYGVQD (reference sequence). V was cut by 3 bases and J by 3 bases, with 5 bases left in between. The DNA of the CDR3 is TGCGCCAGCAGTGACACGGACACTGAAGCTTTCTTT. This translates into CASSDTDTEAFF.

The chain joins TRBV7-9 to TRBJ2-2; TRBD2 agrees at 10 bases. V shed 5 bases and J 7 bases; nucleotides not matched to a gene: 19. The CDR3 runs 19 residues. CDR1 and CDR2 from the germline V gene are SEHNR and FQNEAQ (reference sequence). The CDR3 DNA is TGTGCCAGCAGCCCGCGGACTAGCGGACTTCCCCATACGGACGGGGAGCTGTTTTTT. It translates to CASSPRTSGLPHTDGELFF.

The V call is TRBV15, the J call TRBJ2-7; D ambiguous. The V gene's germline CDR1 is LNHNV and CDR2 YYDKDF (reference sequence). Trimming removed 0 bases from V and 5 bases from J, with 11 bases in between. The CDR3 is 14 amino acids. CDR3 sequence (DNA): TGTGCCACCAGCAGAGATATGAGTTCCAACGAGCAGTACTTC. Amino acid sequence: CATSRDMSSNEQYF.